Below are 8 T cell receptor beta chains sequenced from a single sample in a study of graft-versus-host responses after intestinal transplantation. Sequenced by immunoSEQ multiplex PCR; TCRdb stores in-frame clones only, minus some. The sample has over 100,000 clones; roughly 96% are singletons. For these TCRs, the target antigens are not known. Specimen: unstimulated CD8+ T cells sorted from spleen or lymph node cells, collected before intestinal transplant. The receptors stem from a human donor who received an intestinal transplant.

The rearrangement links TRBV15 to TRBJ2-7, with 13 positions matching TRBD2. Losses at the gene ends were 0 bases for V and 6 bases for J; bases not matched to a gene: 8. Germline CDR1 LNHNV, CDR2 YYDKDF (reference sequence). This CDR3 spans 17 amino acids. CDR3 sequence (DNA): TGTGCCACCAGCAGAGAACCCGGACTAGCGGGAGTCCCCGAGCAGTACTTC. Amino acid sequence: CATSREPGLAGVPEQYF.

The count of this clone is one. The V gene is TRBV5-1, the J gene TRBJ2-5; no reliable D call. This CDR3 region has 13 residues. Germline loops: CDR1 SGHRS, CDR2 YFSETQ. Trimming took 0 bases from V and 5 from J, leaving 8 bases between them. The CDR3 protein is CASSLVPWETQYF. CDR3 DNA: TGCGCCAGCAGCTTGGTACCCTGGGAGACCCAGTACTTC.

V usage is TRBV27 and J usage is TRBJ2-1; D is unclear. This CDR3 comprises 11 residues. Trimming pared 6 bases from V and 9 bases from J, leaving 9 bases between. Germline V CDR1 and CDR2: MNHEY, SMNVEV (reference sequence). The CDR3 sequence is CASSQWGEQFF. The CDR3 DNA sequence: TGTGCCAGCAGCCAATGGGGTGAGCAGTTCTTC.

The CDR3 DNA follows: TGCGCCAGCAGCAGCAGGGTTGGATACGAGCAGTACTTC. It yields the protein CASSSRVGYEQYF. The chain carries TRBV5-1 and TRBJ2-7, with D possibly TRBD1 on 5 matching bases. The CDR3 is 13 amino acids. Germline lookup yields CDR1 SGHRS and CDR2 YFSETQ. Trimming removed 4 bases from V and 4 bases from J, with 12 bases in between. Using reference TRBV5-1 and TRBJ2-7 for the parts outside the CDR3, the full variable domain is KAGVTQTPRYLIKTRGQQVTLSCSPISGHRSVSWYQQTPGQGLQFLFEYFSETQRNKGNFPGRFSGRQFSNSRSEMNVSTLELGDSALYLCASSSRVGYEQYFGPGTRLTVT.

This rearrangement joins TRBV5-4 to TRBJ2-3; perhaps TRBD2 as D (5 bases). Deletions cut 2 bases from V and 6 bases from J, with 10 bases between. CDR1 is SGHNT and CDR2 is YYREEE in the germline V gene (reference sequence). The CDR3 is made up of 13 amino acids. The CDR3 sequence is CASSFEREDTQYF. The DNA for the CDR3 is TGTGCCAGCAGCTTTGAGAGGGAGGATACGCAGTATTTT.

The chain employs TRBV28 and TRBJ2-7, with D possibly TRBD2 on 5 matching bases. With 5 bases removed from V and 12 bases from J, the gap between germline ends came to 17 bases. CDR1 is MDHEN, CDR2 SYDVKM, per germline. The CDR3 contains 12 residues. The CDR3 sequence is CASSLSTTGWYF. The CDR3 DNA follows: TGTGCCAGCAGTCTATCGACTACCGGCTGGTACTTC.

The chain uses TRBV7-8 and TRBJ1-2; D is ambiguous. This CDR3 has 14 amino acids. V lost 1 base and J lost 4, with 10 bases in between. Germline assignment: CDR1 SGHVS and CDR2 FQNEAQ. Written as DNA, the CDR3 is TGTGCCAGCAGCTTAGGCGGTGTGGGCTATGGCTACACCTTC. It yields the protein CASSLGGVGYGYTF.

The rearrangement joins TRBV28 to TRBJ2-3; D not resolved. The germline V and J ends were trimmed by 1 base and 2 bases, with 13 bases remaining between them. Germline CDR1 MDHEN, CDR2 SYDVKM. CDR3 length equals 16 residues. CDR3 DNA sequence: TGTGCCAGCAGTTTATCTCCAGCCTTCCCCACAGATACGCAGTATTTT. Translation: CASSLSPAFPTDTQYF.